The present T cell receptor beta chain was sequenced within a study of cytomegalovirus exposure and HLA in healthy donors. The overall study: Researchers found that under 90% of 398 genotyped donors fell within the Caucasian-associated ancestry cluster. General study results and limits: Some TCR beta chains (roughly 160 of them) were listed as cytomegalovirus-associated. Later analysis associated a missense DCLRE1C variant with TCR beta V- and J-gene trimming.

A few counts support this clone. Its antigen is unknown. PCR used 60 Vbeta primers and 13 Jbeta primers. The assay was immunoSEQ multiplex PCR, and TCRdb's table has in-frame clones only and misses some. The repertoire holds around 130,000 clones, roughly 83% seen once, with around 1.2% in the top ten. CDR1 and CDR2 (germline): LGHNA, YNFKEQ. The V end lost 5 bases, the J end lost 0 bases, and 11 bases lay between the germline ends. This CDR3 region has 15 residues. The sample consisted of PBMCs. The chain employs TRBV4-2 and TRBJ1-5; weak D call: TRBD1 (5 bases). This receptor was taken from a girl aged 2 to 9 in good health and CMV-seronegative. Here the CDR3 reads CASSDGHYSNQPQHF. In DNA form, the CDR3 reads TGTGCCAGCAGCGACGGACACTATAGCAATCAGCCCCAGCATTTT.